This T cell receptor (beta chain) was documented in a study of lymphopenia after photon versus proton radiotherapy. Findings and limits, study-wide: Photon-treated patients lost naive T cells and TCR diversity; proton-treated stayed stable.

The assay was immunoSEQ multiplex PCR, and TCRdb's table has in-frame clones only and misses some. The table includes about 45,000 clones, approximately 83% detected once. About this clone itself: The antigen remains unidentified.

This CDR3 contains 12 residues. Germline CDR1 and CDR2: SEHNR and FQNEAQ (reference sequence). Trimming shortened V by 3 bases and J by 4 bases, and 6 bases separated the two germline ends. Sequencing was performed on peripheral blood, taken from a patient treated with photon-based radiotherapy. The chain links TRBV7-9 to TRBJ2-5, with D unclear. This TCR came from a man aged 35-49 years with gastric cancer. CDR3 bases: TGTGCCAGCAGCTTCAAGCGAGAGACCCAGTACTTC. Translating gives CASSFKRETQYF. Combining the CDR3 with reference TRBV7-9 and TRBJ2-5 gives the whole variable domain DTGVSQNPRHKITKRGQNVTFRCDPISEHNRLYWYRQTLGQGPEFLTYFQNEAQLEKSRLLSDRFSAERPKGSFSTLEIQRTEQGDSAMYLCASSFKRETQYFGPGTRLLVL.